The following is a T cell receptor beta chain sequence with its context. The data originate from a study of control samples from healthy donors and cancer patients. Trimming took 0 bases from V and 3 from J, leaving 12 bases between them. Germline values: CDR1 SGHNT, CDR2 YYREEE (reference sequence). This CDR3 is built from 16 residues. Method: immunoSEQ multiplex PCR; TCRdb's copy keeps in-frame clones and lacks some. The table includes about 60,000 clones, around 90% detected once. This receptor was identified in a man aged 40-50 years with colorectal cancer. Sample: PBMCs. The rearrangement links TRBV5-4 to TRBJ2-2; possibly TRBD2 for D (6 bases). In DNA, the CDR3 is TGTGCCAGCAGCTTGGCTCGGGGGTCGGACACCGGGGAGCTGTTTTTT. It yields the protein CASSLARGSDTGELFF.